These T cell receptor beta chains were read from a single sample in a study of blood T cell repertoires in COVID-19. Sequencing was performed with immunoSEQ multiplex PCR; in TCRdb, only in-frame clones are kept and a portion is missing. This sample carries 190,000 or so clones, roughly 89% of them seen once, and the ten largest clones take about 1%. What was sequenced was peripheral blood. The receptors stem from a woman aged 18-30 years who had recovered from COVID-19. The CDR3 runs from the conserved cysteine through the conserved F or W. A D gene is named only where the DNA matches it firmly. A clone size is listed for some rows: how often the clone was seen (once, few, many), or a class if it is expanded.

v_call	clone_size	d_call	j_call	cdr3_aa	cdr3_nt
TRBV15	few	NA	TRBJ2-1	CATSRDHKRNEQFF	TGTGCCACCAGCAGAGATCATAAGCGCAATGAGCAGTTCTTC
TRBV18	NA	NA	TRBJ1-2	CASSFRRGDYGYTF	TGTGCCAGCTCATTCCGGAGAGGAGACTATGGCTACACCTTC
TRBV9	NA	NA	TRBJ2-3	CASSVDVGGPTDTQYF	TGTGCCAGCAGCGTAGATGTGGGGGGGCCGACAGATACGCAGTATTTT
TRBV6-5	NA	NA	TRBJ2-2	CASSLENDPGELFF	TGTGCCAGCAGCCTAGAAAATGATCCTGGGGAGCTGTTTTTT
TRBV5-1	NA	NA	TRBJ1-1	CASSWTGQRNTEAFF	TGCGCCAGCAGCTGGACCGGACAGCGGAACACTGAAGCTTTCTTT
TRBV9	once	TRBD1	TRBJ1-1	CASSIAPGGTEAFF	TGTGCCAGCAGCATCGCCCCAGGGGGCACTGAAGCTTTCTTT
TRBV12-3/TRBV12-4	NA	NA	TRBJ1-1	CASSFSSAEAFF	TGTGCCAGCAGTTTTAGCTCAGCTGAAGCTTTCTTT
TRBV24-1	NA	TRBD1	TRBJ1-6	CATSEDRVNSPLHF	TGTGCCACCAGTGAGGACAGGGTGAATTCACCCCTCCACTTT
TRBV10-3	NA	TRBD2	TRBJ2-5	CAISESTSGGLKETQYF	TGTGCCATCAGTGAGTCGACTAGCGGGGGGTTAAAAGAGACCCAGTACTTC
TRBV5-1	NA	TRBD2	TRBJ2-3	CASSSGLAPADTQYF	TGCGCCAGCAGCTCGGGACTAGCTCCCGCAGATACGCAGTATTTT
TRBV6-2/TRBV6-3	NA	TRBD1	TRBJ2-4	CASSPQGAIAKNIQYF	TGTGCCAGCAGTCCACAGGGGGCGATAGCCAAAAACATTCAGTACTTC
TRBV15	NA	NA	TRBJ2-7	CATNRPGLNYEQYF	TGTGCCACCAACAGGCCGGGACTCAACTACGAGCAGTACTTC
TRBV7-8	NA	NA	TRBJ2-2	CASSGLGGSKELFF	TGTGCCAGCAGCGGACTCGGAGGGTCGAAGGAGCTGTTTTTT
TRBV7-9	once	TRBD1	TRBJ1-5	CASSPGQGAAGQPQHF	TGTGCCAGCAGCCCGGGACAGGGGGCTGCGGGTCAGCCCCAGCATTTT
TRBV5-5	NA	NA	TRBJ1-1	CASSRTPSGDTEAFF	TGTGCCAGCAGTCGAACACCGTCCGGGGACACTGAAGCTTTCTTT
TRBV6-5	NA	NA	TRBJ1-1	CASAGMNTEAFF	TGTGCCTCGGCAGGCATGAACACTGAAGCTTTCTTT
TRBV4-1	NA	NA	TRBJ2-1	CASSPAGGEQFF	TGCGCCAGCAGCCCGGCAGGTGGTGAGCAGTTCTTC
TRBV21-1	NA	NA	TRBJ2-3	CASSNTGTAQLDTQYF	TGTGCCAGCAGCAACACCGGGACAGCCCAGCTAGATACGCAGTATTTT
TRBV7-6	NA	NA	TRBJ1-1	CASSLSLKLTGLNTEAFF	TGTGCCAGCAGCTTATCCCTTAAATTGACAGGATTGAACACTGAAGCTTTCTTT
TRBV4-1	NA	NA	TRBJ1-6	CASSQTITYNSPLHF	TGCGCCAGCAGCCAAACAATTACCTATAATTCACCCCTCCACTTT
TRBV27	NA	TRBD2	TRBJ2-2	CASRGGSYTGELFF	TGTGCCAGCAGGGGCGGGAGTTACACCGGGGAGCTGTTTTTT
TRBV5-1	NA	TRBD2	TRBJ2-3	CASSLSGTSGRANTDTQYF	TGCGCCAGCAGCTTGTCCGGGACTAGCGGGAGGGCCAACACAGATACGCAGTATTTT
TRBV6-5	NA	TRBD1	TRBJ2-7	CASSPGTGYTYEQYF	TGTGCCAGCAGTCCCGGGACAGGGTATACCTACGAGCAGTACTTC
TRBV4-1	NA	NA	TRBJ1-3	CASSQGGGLSGNTIYF	TGCGCCAGCAGCCAAGGAGGGGGTCTCTCTGGAAACACCATATATTTT
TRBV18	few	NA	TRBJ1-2	CASSPGRDYGYTF	TGTGCCAGCTCACCAGGCAGGGACTATGGCTACACCTTC
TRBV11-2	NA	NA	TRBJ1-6	CASSRGRGGDSPLHF	TGTGCCAGCAGCCGGGGCAGGGGTGGTGATTCACCCCTCCACTTT
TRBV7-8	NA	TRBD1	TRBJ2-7	CASSLPGTGVSEQYF	TGTGCCAGCAGCCTACCCGGGACAGGGGTCTCCGAGCAGTACTTC
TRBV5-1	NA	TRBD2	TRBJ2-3	CASGPLAGYTDTQYF	TGCGCCAGCGGGCCACTAGCGGGGTATACAGATACGCAGTATTTT
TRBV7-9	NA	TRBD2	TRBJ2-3	CASSPTSGRDADTQYF	TGTGCCAGCAGCCCGACTAGCGGGAGGGACGCAGATACGCAGTATTTT
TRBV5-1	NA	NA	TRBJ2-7	CASSSGTHQRDEQYF	TGCGCCAGCAGTTCCGGGACACATCAACGGGACGAGCAGTACTTC
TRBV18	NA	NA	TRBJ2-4	CASSAKTGLDIQYF	TGTGCCAGCTCAGCTAAAACAGGGTTAGACATTCAGTACTTC
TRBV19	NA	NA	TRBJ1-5	CASSRDLSYLSNQPQHF	TGTGCCAGTAGTAGAGATCTTTCTTATCTCAGCAATCAGCCCCAGCATTTT
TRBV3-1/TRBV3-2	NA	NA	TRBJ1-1	CASSHIYTEAFF	TGTGCCAGCAGCCATATTTACACTGAAGCTTTCTTT
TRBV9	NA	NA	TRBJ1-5	CASSVGGAGQPQHF	TGTGCCAGCAGCGTAGGCGGGGCGGGGCAGCCCCAGCATTTT
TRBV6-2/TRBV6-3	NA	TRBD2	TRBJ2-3	CASSYSLAGGPLTYTDTQYF	TGTGCCAGCAGTTACTCGCTAGCGGGGGGCCCCCTCACTTACACAGATACGCAGTATTTT
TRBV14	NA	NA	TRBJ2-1	CASGRAGDLYNEQFF	TGTGCCAGCGGCCGAGCGGGTGACCTTTACAATGAGCAGTTCTTC
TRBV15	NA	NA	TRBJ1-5	CATSRERYSNQPQHF	TGTGCCACCAGCAGAGAACGGTATAGCAATCAGCCCCAGCATTTT
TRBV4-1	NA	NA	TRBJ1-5	CASSQDSGWQPQHF	TGCGCCAGCAGCCAAGATTCAGGATGGCAGCCCCAGCATTTT
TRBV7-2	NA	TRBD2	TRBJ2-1	CASRKEASGHNEQFF	TGTGCCAGCAGAAAAGAGGCTAGCGGTCACAATGAGCAGTTCTTC
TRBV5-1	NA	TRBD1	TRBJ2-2	CASSAGTANTGELFF	TGCGCCAGCAGCGCAGGGACAGCGAACACCGGGGAGCTGTTTTTT
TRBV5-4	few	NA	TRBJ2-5	CASSPVGLSWETQYF	TGTGCCAGCAGCCCAGTGGGGCTAAGTTGGGAGACCCAGTACTTC
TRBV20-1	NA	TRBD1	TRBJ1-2	CSASYDRGYGYTF	TGCAGTGCTAGTTATGACAGGGGCTATGGCTACACCTTC